The clone carrying this T cell receptor beta chain has ten or more counts. Its antigen remains unknown. TCR alpha and beta CDR3 regions were amplified from RNA using iRepertoire nested multiplex PCR. From the multiplex PCR reads, TCRdb called clonotypes with MiXCR, one entry per CDR3 protein. The sample has roughly 350,000 distinct CDR3 sequences; about 40% are singletons. The data belong to a study of glioma-infiltrating T cells. The overall study: Before surgery, glioma patients received dexamethasone for at most six days. Sequencing aimed for roughly 4.5- to 11-fold coverage of about a million peripheral T cells. Study observations and caveats: Tissue-blood divergence was below expectation in non-neoplastic patients, above in gliomas. Very few CDR3 sequences were shared between tissue and blood.

The germline CDR1 and CDR2 sequences are MDHEN and SYDVKM. The CDR3 spans 14 residues. V lost 3 bases and J lost 3, with 11 bases in between. This receptor was obtained from a human donor with low-grade glioma or glioblastoma, undergoing nonglioma brain surgery, or in good health (not recorded which). The V gene is TRBV28, the J gene TRBJ1-2; D is undetermined. The sample was glioma tissue, nonneoplastic brain tissue, or PBMCs (not recorded which). In DNA, the CDR3 is TGTGCCAGCAGTTTCGTAGCAAAGGACTATGGCTACACCTTC. Amino acid sequence: CASSFVAKDYGYTF.